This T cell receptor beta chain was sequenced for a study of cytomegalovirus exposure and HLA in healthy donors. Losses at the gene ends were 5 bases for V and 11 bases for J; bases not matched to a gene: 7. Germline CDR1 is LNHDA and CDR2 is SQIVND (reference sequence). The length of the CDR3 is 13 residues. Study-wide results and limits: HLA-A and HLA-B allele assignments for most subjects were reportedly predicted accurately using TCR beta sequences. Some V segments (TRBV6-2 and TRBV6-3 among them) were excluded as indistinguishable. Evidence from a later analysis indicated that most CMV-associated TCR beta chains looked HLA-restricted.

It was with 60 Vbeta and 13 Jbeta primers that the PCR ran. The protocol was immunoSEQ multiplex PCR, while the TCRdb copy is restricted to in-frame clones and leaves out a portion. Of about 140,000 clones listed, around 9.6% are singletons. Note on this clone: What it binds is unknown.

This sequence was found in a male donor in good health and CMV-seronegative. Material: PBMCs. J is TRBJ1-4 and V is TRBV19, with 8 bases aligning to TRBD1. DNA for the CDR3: TGTGCCAGTAGTTCCGGACAGGGTCAGAAACTGTTTTTT. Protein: CASSSGQGQKLFF.